This T cell receptor (beta chain) was recovered during a study of PD-1 blockade in classical Hodgkin lymphoma. With no exception, relapse followed autologous stem cell transplantation in all patients, and brentuximab vedotin exposure varied. Best responses included complete response and partial response; otherwise, the best response was progressive disease. Clones were sequenced by immunoSEQ multiplex PCR, and TCRdb holds only the in-frame ones, with some missing. The sample lists 30,000 or so clones, roughly four fifths seen once, with 25% to 40% in the top ten. Of note for this clone: Its antigen is still unknown.

The CDR3 is 16 amino acids. With V trimmed by 4 bases and J by 6 bases, 13 bases remained unmatched. Per germline, CDR1 SGDLS and CDR2 YYNGEE. Study-wide findings and caveats: Reports described newly diagnosed patients as having lower baseline TCR diversity than healthy donors. It was CD4+ TCR diversity, not CD8+, that rose significantly by C4D1.

The chain links TRBV9 to TRBJ2-5; 9 bases are shared with TRBD1. The sequences come from peripheral blood mononuclear cells (PBMCs), collected at baseline. This TCR derives from a human donor with classical Hodgkin lymphoma. CDR3 coding DNA: TGTGCCAGCAGCCCCCGGGGACAGGGCTTTTTGCAGACCCAGTACTTC. It is translated as CASSPRGQGFLQTQYF.